Shown below are 23 T cell receptor beta chains from a single sample sequenced in a study of CD8 T cells in ankylosing spondylitis. Study-level results: In ankylosing spondylitis blood, a motif of eight highly homologous TCR beta variants appeared characteristic.

TCRdb reanalysed the 5' RACE reads using MiXCR and keeps one entry per CDR3 protein. The table records around 490,000 distinct CDR3 sequences, approximately 5% of them present only once. Their specific antigens are unknown. Sequenced input: blood, either unsorted or a sorted T cell fraction (not recorded which). Source of these receptors: a male donor with ankylosing spondylitis.

This clonotype was observed at least ten times. This chain joins TRBV20-1 and TRBJ1-1, with a weak D call TRBD1 (5 bases). Trimming pared 6 bases from V and 1 base from J, leaving 12 bases between. The CDR3 sequence is 13 residues long. Germline CDR1 DFQATT, CDR2 SNEGSKA (reference sequence). The CDR3: CSAGGEPNTEAFF. The CDR3 DNA sequence: TGCAGTGCGGGGGGGGAACCGAACACTGAAGCTTTCTTT.

The sample holds many counts of this clonotype. The chain has TRBV7-2 and TRBJ2-2; D perhaps matches TRBD2 (5 bases). Trimming pared 3 bases from V and 6 bases from J, leaving 8 bases between. Germline CDR1 and CDR2: SGHTA and FQGNSA. The CDR3 contains 13 residues. In DNA form, the CDR3 reads TGTGCCAGCAGCTTTATGGGAGCCGGGGAGCTGTTTTTT. It specifies CASSFMGAGELFF. Based on the CDR3 plus reference TRBV7-2 and TRBJ2-2, the full variable domain is GAGVSQSPSNKVTEKGKDVELRCDPISGHTALYWYRQSLGQGLEFLIYFQGNSAPDKSGLPSDRFSAERTGGSVSTLTIQRTQQEDSAVYLCASSFMGAGELFFGEGSRLTVL.

This clonotype occurred many times. The rearrangement joins TRBV4-3 to TRBJ2-7; unclear D gene. The CDR3 runs 14 residues. Per germline, CDR1 LGHNA and CDR2 YSLEER. With 2 bases removed from V and 7 bases from J, the gap between germline ends came to 15 bases. The CDR3 region has the DNA TGCGCCAGCAGCCAACGGGCTACCTACGGGGAGCAGTACTTC. Protein product: CASSQRATYGEQYF.

There are many counts of this clonotype. This chain uses TRBV5-1 with TRBJ1-3, with D unclear. CDR3 length equals 16 residues. Germline values: CDR1 SGHRS, CDR2 YFSETQ. V was clipped by 3 bases and J by 2 bases, with 15 bases between them. The CDR3 DNA sequence: TGCGCCAGCAGCTGGACCTCCCTGGCCCCTGGAAACACCATATATTTT. Protein: CASSWTSLAPGNTIYF.

Many counts were recorded for this clonotype. The CDR3 coding sequence is TGTGCCAGCAGCGGGGGGCCTGGAGGATTCACTGAAGCTTTCTTT. Residues: CASSGGPGGFTEAFF. The chain is built from TRBV5-6 and TRBJ1-1, with a tentative D call TRBD1 (6 bases). The CDR3 sequence is 15 residues long. V lost 4 bases and J lost 4, with 17 bases in between. The germline CDR1 and CDR2 sequences are SGHDT and YYEEEE.

Ten or more counts support this clonotype. The V gene is TRBV20-1, the J gene TRBJ2-1; 10 bases are a match to TRBD2. Germline V gives CDR1 DFQATT, CDR2 SNEGSKA (reference sequence). V shed 0 bases and J 8 bases; nucleotides not matched to a gene: 13. The CDR3 is made up of 17 amino acids. CDR3 residues: CSARDQGAGGRGDEQFF. The CDR3 DNA follows: TGCAGTGCTAGAGATCAAGGAGCGGGGGGGCGTGGGGATGAGCAGTTCTTC.

There are a few counts of this clonotype. This chain links TRBV20-1 with TRBJ2-5; perhaps TRBD2 as D (7 bases). The CDR3 is 17 amino acids. Germline V gene lookup returns CDR1 DFQATT and CDR2 SNEGSKA (reference sequence). V lost 0 bases and J 2 bases, leaving 19 bases between the germline ends. The CDR3 region has the DNA TGCAGTGCTAGAGACCCGGGGGCTAGCGGACTGCAAGAGACCCAGTACTTC. This codes for CSARDPGASGLQETQYF.

This clonotype was detected ten times or more. The CDR3: CASSLAGLGGTDTQYF. CDR3 nucleotide sequence: TGTGCCAGCAGTTTAGCGGGACTAGGGGGGACGGATACGCAGTATTTT. The chain links TRBV28 to TRBJ2-3; 8 bases match TRBD2. Unmatched junction bases numbered 10, after V lost 2 bases and J lost 6 bases. Germline V gene sequence: CDR1 MDHEN, CDR2 SYDVKM. The CDR3 is 16 amino acids.

This clonotype has more than one count but fewer than ten. This chain connects TRBV15 to TRBJ1-6; D unresolved. The CDR3 has 15 residues. Looked up from germline, CDR1 is LNHNV and CDR2 is YYDKDF (reference sequence). V lost 0 bases, J lost 7 bases, and 10 bases lay in between. The CDR3 DNA follows: TGTGCCACCAGCAGAGAGAGATTTCCCAATTCACCCCTCCACTTT. This gives the protein CATSRERFPNSPLHF. Complete variable domain (other parts from reference TRBV15 and TRBJ1-6): DAMVIQNPRYQVTQFGKPVTLSCSQTLNHNVMYWYQQKSSQAPKLLFHYYDKDFNNEADTPDNFQSRRPNTSFCFLDIRSPGLGDTAMYLCATSRERFPNSPLHFGNGTRLTVT.

This clonotype was detected only a few times. This chain links TRBV5-8 with TRBJ2-5; 7 bases match TRBD2. CDR1 and CDR2 from the germline V gene are SGHTS and YDEGEE. Unmatched junction bases numbered 15, after V lost 4 bases and J lost 9 bases. This CDR3 has 15 amino acids. CDR3 protein: CASSPPATSRLSQYF. The CDR3 DNA sequence: TGTGCCAGCAGCCCTCCCGCGACTAGCAGATTGTCCCAGTACTTC.

The V gene is TRBV29-1, the J gene TRBJ1-1; D is undetermined. The CDR3 loop spans 13 amino acids. The V and J ends lost 4 bases and 1 base respectively, with 10 bases between them. Germline CDR1 and CDR2: SQVTM and ANQGSEA. The CDR3: CSVGGKGNTEAFF. The CDR3 DNA sequence: TGCAGCGTTGGTGGGAAAGGGAACACTGAAGCTTTCTTT.

This clonotype was detected many times. The V gene is TRBV9, the J gene TRBJ1-3; D remains unclear. The CDR3 is 15 residues long. Deletions cut 3 bases from V and 0 bases from J, with 10 bases between. Per germline, CDR1 SGDLS and CDR2 YYNGEE. As DNA, the CDR3 is TGTGCCAGCAGCGAGAGCGGCTACTCTGGAAACACCATATATTTT. Amino acids: CASSESGYSGNTIYF. Supplemented by reference TRBV9 and TRBJ1-3, the full variable domain reads DSGVTQTPKHLITATGQRVTLRCSPRSGDLSVYWYQQSLDQGLQFLIQYYNGEERAKGNILERFSAQQFPDLHSELNLSSLELGDSALYFCASSESGYSGNTIYFGEGSWLTVV.

This clonotype was detected ten times or more. This chain uses TRBV14 with TRBJ2-1, with 7 bases aligning to TRBD2. CDR3 size: 16 residues. V was clipped by 3 bases and J by 1 base; unmatched bases: 6. Germline lookup yields CDR1 SGHDN and CDR2 FVKESK. CDR3 sequence (DNA): TGTGCCAGCAGCCATGACCTAGCGGCTTCCTACAATGAGCAGTTCTTC. This encodes CASSHDLAASYNEQFF.

This clonotype appeared many times. This chain uses TRBV5-6 with TRBJ2-2; tentatively, D is TRBD2 (7 bases). Between the trimmed V and J ends, which lost 0 bases and 5 bases, there was a span of 14 bases. Germline CDR1 is SGHDT and CDR2 is YYEEEE. This CDR3 comprises 16 residues. The CDR3 protein is CASSLGGGAWTGELFF. The CDR3 nucleotides are TGTGCCAGCAGCTTGGGCGGGGGCGCGTGGACCGGGGAGCTGTTTTTT.

This clonotype occurred many times. The rearrangement joins TRBV4-3 to TRBJ1-5; D gene uncertain. Germline V gives CDR1 LGHNA, CDR2 YSLEER. The CDR3 loop spans 16 amino acids. Trimming shortened V by 0 bases and J by 0 bases, and 9 bases separated the two germline ends. The CDR3 sequence is CASSQDLGFSNQPQHF. The CDR3 nucleotides are TGCGCCAGCAGCCAAGATCTAGGGTTTAGCAATCAGCCCCAGCATTTT.

This clonotype was seen repeatedly, ten times or more. The rearrangement joins TRBV20-1 to TRBJ1-2, with a possible D match to TRBD1 (6 bases). Trimming stripped 6 bases from V and 4 bases from J, with 12 bases between. The CDR3 totals 12 residues. In germline, CDR1 is DFQATT, CDR2 SNEGSKA (reference sequence). In DNA, the CDR3 is TGCAGTGCCATTGTAGGGGGCTATGGCTACACCTTC. As protein: CSAIVGGYGYTF.

This clonotype has ten or more counts. The V call is TRBV7-2, the J call TRBJ2-5, with D unresolved. V was pared by 5 bases and J by 5 bases, with 12 bases between. Germline V lookup: CDR1 SGHTA, CDR2 FQGNSA. The CDR3 is made up of 13 amino acids. In nucleotides, the CDR3 is TGTGCCAGCAGCCGAGTTGGTAGGGAGACCCAGTACTTC. Its translation is CASSRVGRETQYF.

The rearrangement uses TRBV7-6 and TRBJ2-1; 8 nucleotides align to TRBD1. Germline-derived CDR1 and CDR2 are SGHVS and FNYEAQ. V lost 11 bases and J lost 7; bases outside the gene matches: 16. This CDR3 contains 15 residues. The CDR3 DNA is TGTGCCTCCAAGGCAGGGGGCGAAGCGCGGAATGAGCAGTTCTTC. Translating it yields CASKAGGEARNEQFF.

At least ten counts were recorded for this clonotype. This chain links TRBV5-6 with TRBJ2-7, with 7 bases that match TRBD1. Germline V gives CDR1 SGHDT, CDR2 YYEEEE. V lost 5 bases, J lost 6 bases, and 8 bases stayed unmatched. This CDR3 is 13 amino acids long. The CDR3 DNA reads TGTGCCAGCAGTTCGACAGGGTTGTCCGAGCAGTACTTC. This sequence encodes CASSSTGLSEQYF.

The table lists this clonotype with many counts. The V call is TRBV27, the J call TRBJ2-1, with D uncertain. This CDR3 contains 15 residues. The V end was cut by 2 bases, the J end by 4 bases, with 12 bases between. Germline lookup yields CDR1 MNHEY and CDR2 SMNVEV (reference sequence). The CDR3 bases are TGTGCCAGCAGTTTAATGGTAGGCCCATACAATGAGCAGTTCTTC. This gives the protein CASSLMVGPYNEQFF.

This clonotype was detected a few times. The chain has TRBV28 and TRBJ2-7, with D tentatively TRBD2 (8 bases). The CDR3 runs to 16 residues. V dropped 7 bases and J dropped 3 bases, with 22 bases sitting between them. CDR1 is MDHEN and CDR2 is SYDVKM in the germline V gene. The chain's CDR3 is CASTSGGRGPGYEQYF. In DNA form, the CDR3 reads TGTGCCAGCACCTCGGGGGGGAGGGGGCCTGGCTACGAGCAGTACTTC.

This clonotype has at least ten counts. The CDR3 DNA sequence: TGCGCCAGCAGTCAGCGCAGCCCCTACAATGAGCAGTTCTTC. It specifies CASSQRSPYNEQFF. The chain joins TRBV5-1 to TRBJ2-1; the D is unclear. Trimming removed 5 bases from V and 2 bases from J, with 11 bases in between. Per the germline V gene, CDR1 is SGHRS and CDR2 is YFSETQ. The CDR3 runs to 14 residues.

This clonotype was counted ten times or more. The chain has TRBV5-1 and TRBJ2-3; D uncertain. The germline gives CDR1 SGHRS, CDR2 YFSETQ. The V end was cut by 3 bases, the J end by 1 base, with 9 bases between. The CDR3 contains 14 residues. In nucleotides, the CDR3 is TGCGCCAGCAGCTGGTATGGGGGCACAGATACGCAGTATTTT. Residues: CASSWYGGTDTQYF.